A single sample gave rise to the 10 T cell receptor beta chains below, sequenced in a study of OX40 agonist ivuxolimab in advanced cancers. Libraries were made using the immunoSEQ multiplex PCR assay. Sourced from immuneACCESS, this table was stored by TCRdb with only in-frame sequences that have V and J called. A share of the clones is absent; for the studies checked, an unresolved V gene accounts for under half, and the remainder has no known explanation. The sample has about 37,000 clones on record, about 82% of them singletons. Just under 40% of the sample belongs to the ten largest clones. The sample here was CD4+ or CD8+ T cells sorted from blood, taken in a trial of the OX40 agonist ivuxolimab. Receptors were obtained from an adult with an advanced solid tumor such as melanoma, head and neck, liver or kidney cancer.

The J gene is TRBJ2-1, the V gene TRBV5-1, with a possible D match to TRBD2 (6 bases). Germline V gene lookup returns CDR1 SGHRS and CDR2 YFSETQ. This CDR3 comprises 14 residues. The ends were cut back, 2 bases at V and 3 bases at J, with 9 bases in the middle. The CDR3 spells CASSLSGLYNEQFF. The DNA for the CDR3 is TGCGCCAGCAGCTTAAGCGGGCTCTACAATGAGCAGTTCTTC.

J is TRBJ2-7 and V is TRBV19; 9 nucleotides align to TRBD1. V was pared by 5 bases and J by 5 bases, with 7 bases of the junction left unmatched. Germline loops: CDR1 LNHDA, CDR2 SQIVND (reference sequence). This CDR3 has 14 amino acids. CDR3 nucleotide sequence: TGTGCCAGTAGTCCGGGGACAGGGACCCACGAGCAGTACTTC. The encoded protein is CASSPGTGTHEQYF.

The rearrangement links TRBV9 to TRBJ1-1; D is perhaps TRBD1 (6 bases). The CDR3 spans 16 residues. Germline V gene data show CDR1 as SGDLS and CDR2 as YYNGEE. V shed 0 bases and J shed 3 bases, with 15 bases lying between them. DNA for the CDR3: TGTGCCAGCAGCGTAGGGCTACAGGGAACGGACACTGAAGCTTTCTTT. Its protein is CASSVGLQGTDTEAFF.

This rearrangement joins TRBV5-1 to TRBJ2-5; D not resolved. CDR1 and CDR2 from the germline V gene are SGHRS and YFSETQ. This CDR3 has 13 residues. V was trimmed by 2 bases and J by 1 base, leaving 6 bases between them. Here the CDR3 DNA reads TGCGCCAGCAGCTTTAACCTCCAAGAGACCCAGTACTTC. It encodes CASSFNLQETQYF.

This clone occurred a few times. The rearrangement links TRBV28 to TRBJ1-6; 9 positions match TRBD1. The CDR3 loop spans 12 amino acids. Trimming removed 8 bases from V and 13 bases from J; junction bases left unmatched: 6. Germline CDR1 is MDHEN and CDR2 is SYDVKM. The CDR3 DNA follows: TGTGCCAGCGGGACAGGGACCAAGCCCCTCCACTTT. It specifies CASGTGTKPLHF. The entire variable domain, with the rest obtained from reference TRBV28 and TRBJ1-6, is as follows: DVKVTQSSRYLVKRTGEKVFLECVQDMDHENMFWYRQDPGLGLRLIYFSYDVKMKEKGDIPEGYSVSREKKERFSLILESASTNQTSMYLCASGTGTKPLHFGNGTRLTVT.

V gene TRBV14 combines with J gene TRBJ2-3, with no clear D. Germline lookup yields CDR1 SGHDN and CDR2 FVKESK. Trimming removed 0 bases from V and 6 bases from J, with 16 bases in between. The CDR3 runs to 16 residues. The CDR3 reads CASSQDLGLVIDTQYF. The CDR3 DNA is TGTGCCAGCAGCCAAGATCTAGGGCTAGTGATCGATACGCAGTATTTT. Full variable domain (rest looked up from reference TRBV14 and TRBJ2-3): EAGVTQFPSHSVIEKGQTVTLRCDPISGHDNLYWYRRVMGKEIKFLLHFVKESKQDESGMPNNRFLAERTGGTYSTLKVQPAELEDSGVYFCASSQDLGLVIDTQYFGPGTRLTVL.

This sequence joins TRBV2 and TRBJ2-7; TRBD2 matches 7 bases. With 4 bases clipped from V and 2 bases from J, the junction kept 5 bases outside the gene matches. CDR3 length: 14 amino acids. Germline V gene sequence: CDR1 SNHLY, CDR2 FYNNEI. CDR3 residues: CASSGEGQPYEQYF. The DNA of the CDR3 is TGTGCCAGCAGTGGGGAGGGGCAACCCTACGAGCAGTACTTC. Drawing the rest from reference TRBV2 and TRBJ2-7, the complete variable domain is EPEVTQTPSHQVTQMGQEVILRCVPISNHLYFYWYRQILGQKVEFLVSFYNNEISEKSEIFDDQFSVERPDGSNFTLKIRSTKLEDSAMYFCASSGEGQPYEQYFGPGTRLTVT.

The J gene is TRBJ2-1, the V gene TRBV6-1; a possible D gene is TRBD2 (6 bases). The CDR3 length is 13 residues. CDR1 is MNHNS and CDR2 is SASEGT in the germline V gene. Trimming left V 7 bases short and J 4 bases short, with 11 bases between. The CDR3 region has the DNA TGTGCCAGCAAGGAGGGGTGGTACAATGAGCAGTTCTTC. It translates to CASKEGWYNEQFF.

The chain combines TRBV19 with TRBJ2-5, with a possible D match to TRBD1 (6 bases). This CDR3 has 15 amino acids. V gave up 5 bases and J gave up 1 base, with 14 bases separating them. Germline CDR1 is LNHDA and CDR2 is SQIVND (reference sequence). The CDR3 sequence is CASSPPGTFQETQYF. DNA of the CDR3: TGTGCCAGTAGTCCTCCCGGGACATTCCAAGAGACCCAGTACTTC.

The genes are TRBV4-1 and TRBJ1-5, with TRBD1 matching 7 bases. From germline, CDR1 is MGHRA and CDR2 YSYEKL. V was clipped by 6 bases and J by 3 bases; unmatched bases: 11. The CDR3 covers 16 residues. The chain's CDR3 is CASRPESTGANQPQHF. The CDR3 nucleotides read TGCGCCAGCAGACCCGAATCTACAGGGGCCAATCAGCCCCAGCATTTT.